This entry lists 24 T cell receptor beta chains sequenced from one sample in a study of blood T cell repertoires in COVID-19. The method was immunoSEQ multiplex PCR; TCRdb's version includes in-frame clones alone and lacks a portion of them. The sample comprises about 26,000 clones, 75% to 85% of which are singletons, and roughly 16% rests with the top ten. The specimen sequenced was peripheral blood. These receptors all stem from a man older than 75 with active or convalescent COVID-19.

This clone was picked up a small number of times. The V gene is TRBV5-1, the J gene TRBJ1-1; 9 nucleotides align to TRBD1. V was clipped by 4 bases and J by 3 bases; unmatched bases: 7. Per germline, CDR1 SGHRS and CDR2 YFSETQ. CDR3 length: 15 amino acids. The DNA of the CDR3 is TGCGCCAGCAGCCTTACGACAGGGGGGGACACTGAAGCTTTCTTT. Amino acid sequence: CASSLTTGGDTEAFF.

The V call is TRBV5-1, the J call TRBJ2-7, with 7 nucleotides matching TRBD2. Losses at the gene ends were 4 bases for V and 1 base for J; bases not matched to a gene: 8. This CDR3 spans 15 amino acids. Germline loops: CDR1 SGHRS, CDR2 YFSETQ. CDR3 DNA sequence: TGCGCCAGCAGCCCAACGGGGGGTACTTCCTACGAGCAGTACTTC. This translates into CASSPTGGTSYEQYF.

The sample holds one count of this clone. The chain carries TRBV5-6 and TRBJ2-3, with 7 bases that match TRBD2. The CDR3 contains 14 residues. Germline V gene lookup returns CDR1 SGHDT and CDR2 YYEEEE. Trimming took 2 bases from V and 7 from J; bases not matched to a gene: 7. CDR3 amino acids: CASSFSGSRHTQYF. CDR3 nucleotides: TGTGCCAGCAGCTTTAGCGGGTCACGTCATACGCAGTATTTT.

This clone appeared a single time. The V gene is TRBV18, the J gene TRBJ2-3; the match to TRBD2 covers 11 bases. CDR1 is KGHSH, CDR2 LQKENI, per germline. V shed 3 bases, J shed 1 base, and the junction held 3 bases outside the gene matches. This CDR3 comprises 16 residues. The CDR3 here is CASSPLTSGGTDTQYF. CDR3 DNA sequence: TGTGCCAGCTCACCCTTGACTAGCGGGGGCACAGATACGCAGTATTTT.

The V and J genes are TRBV7-2 and TRBJ1-1; TRBD1 matches 8 bases. Per the germline V gene, CDR1 is SGHTA and CDR2 is FQGNSA. The ends lost 0 bases at V and 0 bases at J; junction bases unmatched: 6. The CDR3 is 17 residues long. CDR3 DNA sequence: TGTGCCAGCAGCTTAGCGCAGACAGGGGCTATGAACACTGAAGCTTTCTTT. Translation gives CASSLAQTGAMNTEAFF.

This CDR3 is CASGGQNNSPLHF. The CDR3 coding sequence is TGTGCCAGCGGGGGACAGAATAATTCACCCCTCCACTTT. This chain links TRBV27 with TRBJ1-6; TRBD1 aligns across 7 bases. This CDR3 comprises 13 residues. V trimming: 8 bases; J trimming: 5 bases; junction bases outside the gene matches: 3. Looked up from germline, CDR1 is MNHEY and CDR2 is SMNVEV (reference sequence).

V gene TRBV6-5 combines with J gene TRBJ2-4; the match to TRBD2 covers 9 bases. Losses at the gene ends were 6 bases for V and 0 bases for J; bases not matched to a gene: 3. The V gene's germline CDR1 is MNHEY and CDR2 SVGAGI. The CDR3 runs 15 residues. The CDR3 nucleotides read TGTGCCAGCAGGCGGACTAGCGAAGCCAAAAACATTCAGTACTTC. It is translated as CASRRTSEAKNIQYF.

The V and J genes are TRBV19 and TRBJ2-2, with D hard to call. Germline CDR1 LNHDA, CDR2 SQIVND (reference sequence). Between the trimmed V and J ends, which lost 7 bases and 3 bases, there was a span of 15 bases. The CDR3 is made up of 15 amino acids. The CDR3 nucleotides are TGTGCCAGTACCAGTCCCCCGCAGGACACCGGGGAGCTGTTTTTT. This gives the protein CASTSPPQDTGELFF.

V gene TRBV5-6 combines with J gene TRBJ1-4, with D possibly matching TRBD1 (5 bases). V was shortened by 2 bases and J by 5 bases, with 13 bases between the two germline ends. Germline CDR1 SGHDT, CDR2 YYEEEE. This CDR3 has 15 residues. The CDR3, as DNA: TGTGCCAGCAGCTTCGGGGCGGGGGTAAATGAAAAACTGTTTTTT. Protein product: CASSFGAGVNEKLFF.

The chain employs TRBV6-5 and TRBJ1-2, with 8 bases matching TRBD1. Germline V gene sequence: CDR1 MNHEY, CDR2 SVGAGI. Trimming took 4 bases from V and 5 from J; bases not matched to a gene: 6. This CDR3 is 14 amino acids long. The CDR3 loop reads CASSSGQVQYGYTF. CDR3 DNA sequence: TGTGCCAGCAGTTCGGGACAGGTCCAATATGGCTACACCTTC.

This clone has just one count. CDR3 in DNA: TGCGCCAGCAGCCAAGAGACAGTATCAGAGACCCAGTACTTC. This gives the protein CASSQETVSETQYF. The chain couples TRBV4-1 to TRBJ2-5; D is possibly TRBD1 (5 bases). This CDR3 is 14 amino acids long. Trimming took 0 bases from V and 4 from J, leaving 9 bases between them. Germline loops: CDR1 MGHRA, CDR2 YSYEKL.

The gene calls are TRBV10-1 and TRBJ2-1; D is unclear. The CDR3 loop spans 18 amino acids. V was clipped by 0 bases and J by 8 bases, with 23 bases between them. Germline values: CDR1 WNHNN, CDR2 SYGVQD (reference sequence). CDR3 loop: CASSESKLSYLHEDEQFF. The DNA of the CDR3 is TGCGCCAGCAGTGAGTCGAAGCTTTCTTACCTCCACGAAGATGAGCAGTTCTTC.

The chain employs TRBV6-5 and TRBJ2-7, with 7 bases identical to TRBD2. The CDR3 sequence is 14 residues long. V lost 11 bases to trimming and J lost 3 bases; unmatched junction nucleotides: 13. Germline V CDR1 and CDR2: MNHEY, SVGAGI. The CDR3 loop reads CAGEGGGSFYEQYF. The CDR3 DNA sequence: TGTGCCGGGGAGGGCGGGGGTTCCTTCTACGAGCAGTACTTC.

The J gene is TRBJ2-7, the V gene TRBV9; tentatively, D is TRBD2 (5 bases). With 6 bases removed from V and 3 bases from J, the gap between germline ends came to 16 bases. In germline, CDR1 is SGDLS, CDR2 YYNGEE. The CDR3 loop spans 14 amino acids. The CDR3 protein is CASTPGTANYEQYF. CDR3 bases: TGTGCCAGCACCCCGGGAACGGCAAACTACGAGCAGTACTTC.

The CDR3 DNA sequence: TGTGCCAGCAGCAGAATTAGGGGAGGATCAACTAACTATGGCTACACCTTC. Translation gives CASSRIRGGSTNYGYTF. V is TRBV11-2 and J is TRBJ1-2; TRBD1 is a possible D gene (5 bases). Trimming removed 5 bases from V and 0 bases from J, with 19 bases in between. Germline V gives CDR1 SGHAT, CDR2 FQNNGV. The CDR3 runs to 17 residues.

This chain uses TRBV6-5 with TRBJ1-2; D remains ambiguous. CDR1 and CDR2 (germline): MNHEY, SVGAGI. The length of the CDR3 is 14 residues. V was pared by 2 bases and J by 5 bases, with 12 bases between. The CDR3: CASSYVKTSYGYTF. CDR3 nucleotides: TGTGCCAGCAGTTACGTAAAGACATCGTATGGCTACACCTTC.

The V gene is TRBV9, the J gene TRBJ2-7, with unresolved D. The CDR3 runs 13 residues. The germline gives CDR1 SGDLS, CDR2 YYNGEE. Trimming took off 4 bases at V and 3 bases at J, with 11 bases between the two ends. The CDR3 here is CASSPDSHYEQYF. In nucleotides, the CDR3 is TGTGCCAGCAGCCCCGACTCTCACTACGAGCAGTACTTC. The variable domain in full, completed from reference TRBV9 and TRBJ2-7, reads DSGVTQTPKHLITATGQRVTLRCSPRSGDLSVYWYQQSLDQGLQFLIQYYNGEERAKGNILERFSAQQFPDLHSELNLSSLELGDSALYFCASSPDSHYEQYFGPGTRLTVT.

The chain has TRBV11-1 and TRBJ1-2; D is ambiguous. Trimming pared 2 bases from V and 7 bases from J, leaving 11 bases between. Per germline, CDR1 SGHAT and CDR2 FQDESV (reference sequence). The CDR3 runs to 13 residues. CDR3 nucleotide sequence: TGTGCCAGCAGCTTAACTGGGGAGCGTGGCTACACCTTC. It specifies CASSLTGERGYTF.

This chain links TRBV6-6 with TRBJ2-7; 14 nucleotides align to TRBD2. Germline lookup yields CDR1 MNHNY and CDR2 SVGAGI (reference sequence). This CDR3 comprises 16 residues. Trimming took 4 bases from V and 7 from J; bases not matched to a gene: 9. The CDR3 here is CASSSGLAGALGEQYF. DNA for the CDR3: TGTGCCAGCAGTTCGGGACTAGCGGGGGCCCTAGGGGAGCAGTACTTC.

The chain is built from TRBV18 and TRBJ1-3; a possible D gene is TRBD1 (6 bases). In germline, CDR1 is KGHSH, CDR2 LQKENI. Trimming took 6 bases from V and 0 from J, leaving 15 bases between them. The CDR3 covers 16 residues. This CDR3 reads CASSGSTGTSGNTIYF. The CDR3 nucleotides read TGTGCCAGCTCGGGAAGTACAGGGACCTCTGGAAACACCATATATTTT. Together with reference TRBV18 and TRBJ1-3, the CDR3 gives the full variable domain: NAGVMQNPRHLVRRRGQEARLRCSPMKGHSHVYWYRQLPEEGLKFMVYLQKENIIDESGMPKERFSAEFPKEGPSILRIQQVVRGDSAAYFCASSGSTGTSGNTIYFGEGSWLTVV.

The rearrangement uses TRBV5-4 and TRBJ1-2; D is perhaps TRBD1 (6 bases). The CDR3 consists of 13 residues. V gave up 7 bases and J gave up 4 bases, with 14 bases separating them. Germline CDR1 reads SGHNT; CDR2 reads YYREEE (reference sequence). CDR3 bases: TGTGCCAGCCTGAGGGGGGGCACCTATGGCTACACCTTC. This encodes CASLRGGTYGYTF.

This chain links TRBV7-2 with TRBJ2-7, with D perhaps TRBD2 (7 bases). The CDR3 is made up of 15 amino acids. Trimming took off 6 bases at V and 5 bases at J, with 20 bases between the two ends. Germline V gene lookup returns CDR1 SGHTA and CDR2 FQGNSA. Here the CDR3 DNA reads TGTGCCAGCAGTAGCCCGGGACTAACAGGGAACGAGCAGTACTTC. It encodes CASSSPGLTGNEQYF.

This clone was seen only a few times. This chain uses TRBV7-9 with TRBJ1-3; D unresolved. This CDR3 spans 15 amino acids. CDR1 and CDR2 from the germline V gene are SEHNR and FQNEAQ (reference sequence). The V gene lost 1 base and the J gene lost 1 base, with 8 bases spanning the gap. CDR3 DNA: TGTGCCAGCAGCTTAGAGCGGGCTTCTGGAAACACCATATATTTT. Protein sequence: CASSLERASGNTIYF.

The V gene is TRBV6-2 or TRBV6-3, the J gene TRBJ2-1; 7 nucleotides match TRBD2. Trimming at V came to 6 bases and at J to 14 bases, leaving 10 bases not matched to a gene. The CDR3 has 12 amino acids. Germline assignment: CDR1 MNHEY and CDR2 SVGEGT. Here the CDR3 reads CASSPGGRAKFF. The CDR3 bases are TGTGCCAGCAGCCCCGGGGGGAGGGCCAAGTTCTTC.